One sample yielded the 4 T cell receptor beta chains listed below, sequenced in a study of cytomegalovirus exposure and HLA in healthy donors. This table comes from immunoSEQ multiplex PCR, and its TCRdb copy is limited to in-frame clones, with some not included. The sample lists a few hundred thousand clones, 88% occurring once. The material sequenced was PBMCs. Receptors were obtained from a man aged 25 to 40 in good health and CMV-seronegative.

There are a few counts of this clone. J is TRBJ2-7 and V is TRBV2, with 10 nucleotides matching TRBD2. Germline CDR1 SNHLY, CDR2 FYNNEI. The CDR3 sequence is 15 residues long. V was clipped by 6 bases and J by 7 bases; unmatched bases: 12. The CDR3 is CASRARTSGGGEQYF. The CDR3 coding sequence is TGTGCCAGCAGGGCCCGGACTAGCGGAGGGGGAGAGCAGTACTTC.

A single count supports this clone. This sequence joins TRBV19 and TRBJ1-5; TRBD1 aligns across 8 bases. With V trimmed by 5 bases and J by 0 bases, 6 bases remained unmatched. Germline assignment: CDR1 LNHDA and CDR2 SQIVND (reference sequence). The CDR3 loop spans 16 amino acids. CDR3 coding DNA: TGTGCCAGTAGTCCTAACGACAGGGGTAGCAATCAGCCCCAGCATTTT. It specifies CASSPNDRGSNQPQHF.

This chain joins TRBV20-1 and TRBJ2-1, with D maybe TRBD1 (6 bases). The length of the CDR3 is 11 residues. Germline-derived CDR1 and CDR2 are DFQATT and SNEGSKA (reference sequence). Trimming removed 5 bases at V and 7 bases at J, with 9 bases between. The CDR3 sequence: CSALRGNEQFF. The DNA of the CDR3 is TGCAGTGCTCTAAGGGGGAATGAGCAGTTCTTC.

This clone was detected a few times. The V gene is TRBV21-1, the J gene TRBJ1-6; the table gives TRBD1 as D, unverified against the DNA. TRBV21-1 is an annotated pseudogene. The CDR3 spans 12 residues. The CDR3 loop is CASSKEGQALHF. In DNA form, the CDR3 reads TGTGCCAGCAGCAAAGAGGGACAGGCCCTCCACTTT.